This note documents a single T cell receptor beta chain sequence. The specificity of this receptor is unknown. Per-base qualities were not stored, and no clone one base away is much larger. Whole blood was collected in K2EDTA tubes by collaborating institutions according to the institutions' own protocols. For TCRbeta analysis, collaborators shipped samples as frozen whole blood, isolated PBMCs, or DNA extracted from either of those sample types. This specimen comes from a study of blood T cell repertoires in COVID-19 (dated by TCRdb to 2020 to 2021). The study in broad terms: Samples covering the acute and convalescent phases of COVID-19 were provided by collaborators in the United States, Italy and Spain. The prospective study material was composed of cDNA or gDNA derived from T cells, B-cell-depleted T cells, or PBMCs. The sample metadata nearly always contained a de-identified subject ID, COVID-19 status, age in years and sex. Deeply sampled blood TCRbeta repertoires from subjects exposed to, actively infected with, or recovered from COVID-19 were included in the dataset. HLA class I and class II types, where available, came from metadata supplied by the sample provider rather than from assay-based typing. The repertoires were released in a freely available public database intended as a resource for research on the immune response to SARS-CoV-2. Samples came from the ongoing ImmuneRACE study (first 160 participants) plus 1,254 subjects from 6 global collaborators. What the authors observed across the whole study: The quantity of clinical and demographic metadata differed by source and by participant and was supplied without curation.

TCRbeta CDR3 regions were amplified from genomic DNA using the immunoSEQ Assay, a bias-controlled multiplex PCR. In the original analysis: Nucleated cell counts per sample were estimated from amplification of reference gene primers within the assay. Sequence reads were collapsed and filtered to measure the absolute abundance of every unique TCRbeta CDR3 rearrangement. For each sample, productive Simpson clonality was calculated as the square root of Simpson's diversity index across productive rearrangements. This is the immuneACCESS table as TCRdb keeps it, with only in-frame sequences that have V and J called. A part of the clones is gone; compared with another copy, unresolved V genes explain less than half, and the rest is unexplained. V and J calls plus clone size are reproduced from that table; the DNA served to infer D and trimming. The sample yields 90,000 to 120,000 clones; over 75% were counted once. Of the sample, about 6.3% falls within the top ten clones.

Spanning cysteine to phenylalanine, the CDR3 consists of 15 amino acids. The DNA shown is the 45-base CDR3, in frame from base 1. V lost 3 bases and J lost 4 bases; the stretch between them is 12 bases long. CDR1 and CDR2 (SGHTA, FQGTGA) derive from the germline V gene. The chain uses TRBV7-3 and TRBJ2-2; TRBD2 could be the D gene, as 6 bases match. This receptor was taken from a woman in her sixties or seventies with acute or convalescent COVID-19. Sequencing input: peripheral blood. The DNA reads as follows: TGTGCCAGCAGCTTGAAAGCGGGCCCCACCGGGGAGCTGTTTTTT. This gives the protein CASSLKAGPTGELFF.